This entry lists 3 T cell receptor beta chains sequenced from one sample in a study of cytomegalovirus exposure and HLA in healthy donors. Primers included in the PCR were 60 Vbeta and 13 Jbeta primers. Clones were read by immunoSEQ multiplex PCR, and TCRdb kept only the in-frame ones, dropping some. The table includes about 150,000 clones, roughly 80% detected once. The sequencing input was PBMCs. The source of these receptors is a woman aged 40 to 55 in good health and CMV-seropositive.

About this clone itself: Other nucleotide sequences from this sample produce the same CDR3. The rearrangement joins TRBV7-2 to TRBJ2-7, with 10 positions matching TRBD1. Germline V gene sequence: CDR1 SGHTA, CDR2 FQGNSA. The CDR3 has 14 residues. Trimming at V came to 4 bases and at J to 4 bases, leaving 4 bases not matched to a gene. The CDR3: CASSSGQGGYEQYF. CDR3 coding DNA: TGTGCCAGCAGCTCCGGACAGGGGGGATACGAGCAGTACTTC.

In the case of this clone: The junction does not match germline at one end; this may be a read error. The rearrangement uses TRBV10-1 and TRBJ2-7; 9 bases are a match to TRBD1. Germline V gives CDR1 WNHNN, CDR2 SYGVQD (reference sequence). The CDR3 has 13 residues. The CDR3 region has the DNA TGCGCCAGCAGTGAGTCGAGGACAGGGGCACTCCACTTC. Translation: CASSESRTGALHF.

The chain joins TRBV7-2 to TRBJ2-1; no reliable D call. The CDR3 contains 12 residues. The V end was cut by 5 bases, the J end by 7 bases, with 9 bases between. Looked up from germline, CDR1 is SGHTA and CDR2 is FQGNSA. The CDR3 is CASSPTENEQFF. CDR3 bases: TGTGCCAGCAGCCCGACTGAAAATGAGCAGTTCTTC.